These 10 T cell receptor beta chains originate from one sample sequenced in a study of T cells in Graves' hyperthyroidism and ophthalmopathy. It was RNA transcripts that yielded the amplified TCR beta CDR3 regions. A set of HTBI primers served as the primers for a first-round RT-PCR of the TCR CDR3. TCRdb passed the multiplex PCR reads through MiXCR, listing each CDR3 protein once. The table has under 350,000 distinct CDR3 sequences, 21% seen once. Sequenced input: blood. The origin of the receptors is a woman aged 45-65 years with Graves' hyperthyroidism.

Regarding this clonotype: Possible read error: a much larger clone is one base away. The chain is built from TRBV10-1 and TRBJ1-5, with TRBD1 identical over 8 bases. The CDR3 totals 23 residues. Germline CDR1 and CDR2: WNHNN and SYGVQD (reference sequence). The DNA of the CDR3 is TGCGCCAGCAGCAAAAGAACAGGACGGACAGGGCTACCTTCTTATGATAGCAGTCAGCCCCAGCATTTT. Residues: CASSKRTGRTGLPSYDSSQPQHF.

This clonotype was picked up many times. V usage is TRBV3-1 and J usage is TRBJ1-2; D gene unclear. Germline lookup yields CDR1 LGHDT and CDR2 YNNKEL (reference sequence). V dropped 0 bases and J dropped 5 bases, with 4 bases sitting between them. The CDR3 is 12 residues long. The CDR3 loop reads CASSQDSYGYTF. The CDR3 DNA follows: TGTGCCAGCAGCCAAGACAGTTATGGCTACACCTTC.

This clonotype appeared a single time. This rearrangement joins TRBV11-3 to TRBJ2-3, with 13 positions matching TRBD2. This CDR3 has 17 amino acids. The germline V gene has CDR1 SGHNT and CDR2 YENEEA. The junction had 5 bases not matched to a gene; V was cut back by 4 bases and J by 1 base. The CDR3 DNA reads TGTGCCAGCAGCTCCGGGACTAGCGGGGCCCGCACAGATACGCAGTATTTT. Its protein product is CASSSGTSGARTDTQYF.

The table lists this clonotype with many counts. This chain's CDR3 is CASSLRGLDEAFF. Written as DNA, the CDR3 is TGTGCCAGCAGCCTCCGGGGGCTGGATGAAGCTTTCTTT. V and J are TRBV3-1 and TRBJ1-1; maybe TRBD1 (6 bases). Trimming removed 4 bases at V and 7 bases at J, with 13 bases between. This CDR3 region has 13 residues. CDR1 and CDR2 from the germline V gene are LGHDT and YNNKEL (reference sequence).

This clonotype was seen ten or more times. The gene calls are TRBV4-2 and TRBJ2-7; 10 bases match TRBD2. The CDR3 extends over 15 amino acids. The germline V gene encodes CDR1 LGHNA and CDR2 YNFKEQ. V shed 2 bases and J 3 bases; nucleotides not matched to a gene: 4. CDR3 sequence reads: CASSQRASGSYEQYF. In DNA, the CDR3 is TGTGCCAGCAGCCAAAGGGCTAGCGGGAGCTACGAGCAGTACTTC.

This clonotype was counted at least ten times. The rearrangement joins TRBV7-2 to TRBJ2-3; the D is unclear. The CDR3 runs to 13 residues. The V gene lost 0 bases and the J gene lost 1 base, with 2 bases spanning the gap. Germline V gene lookup returns CDR1 SGHTA and CDR2 FQGNSA. CDR3 amino acids: CASSLARTDTQYF. For the CDR3, the DNA is TGTGCCAGCAGCTTAGCGCGCACAGATACGCAGTATTTT. The full variable domain, rest sourced from reference TRBV7-2 and TRBJ2-3, is GAGVSQSPSNKVTEKGKDVELRCDPISGHTALYWYRQSLGQGLEFLIYFQGNSAPDKSGLPSDRFSAERTGGSVSTLTIQRTQQEDSAVYLCASSLARTDTQYFGPGTRLTVL.

In its sample, this clonotype was seen many times. The chain combines TRBV30 with TRBJ1-4; D remains ambiguous. The germline V gene encodes CDR1 GTSNPN and CDR2 SVGIG (reference sequence). Trimming cost V 2 bases and J 10 bases, with 11 bases left between them. The CDR3 is 12 residues long. In DNA, the CDR3 is TGTGCCTGGAGTCCACTCCTCGGAAAACTGTTTTTT. Protein sequence: CAWSPLLGKLFF.

This clonotype was found many times. The chain links TRBV2 to TRBJ1-5, with D unclear. The CDR3 is made up of 13 amino acids. V dropped 2 bases and J dropped 7 bases, with 9 bases sitting between them. Germline V lookup: CDR1 SNHLY, CDR2 FYNNEI. The CDR3 reads CASSESGLQPQHF. CDR3 DNA: TGTGCCAGCAGTGAAAGCGGGTTGCAGCCCCAGCATTTT.

The rearrangement links TRBV19 to TRBJ2-1; TRBD1 matches at 7 bases. V was clipped by 5 bases and J by 10 bases; unmatched bases: 17. This CDR3 spans 16 amino acids. Germline V gene data show CDR1 as LNHDA and CDR2 as SQIVND (reference sequence). The DNA of the CDR3 is TGTGCCAGTAGTGCGCAGACAGGGCAGGGCCCCTACGAGCAGTTCTTC. Amino acid sequence: CASSAQTGQGPYEQFF.

The chain has TRBV12-5 and TRBJ2-7; 11 bases align to TRBD2. Germline values: CDR1 LGHNT, CDR2 FRNRAP. This CDR3 has 14 residues. J was trimmed by 7 bases and V by 7 bases; bases with no gene match: 9. CDR3 sequence: CASASPLAGGEQYF. In DNA, the CDR3 is TGTGCTAGTGCCTCACCCCTAGCGGGGGGAGAGCAGTACTTC.